The 29 T cell receptor beta chains in this list originate from one sample, sequenced in a study of CD4+ T cells in melanoma. Produced via immunoSEQ multiplex PCR; TCRdb's table is partial and in-frame only. In the table there are over 130,000 clones, over 90% of which are singletons. These receptors were taken from a human donor with melanoma.

The rearrangement uses TRBV18 and TRBJ1-1; D unresolved. Germline CDR1 is KGHSH and CDR2 is LQKENI. The CDR3 consists of 13 residues. Trimming removed 2 bases at V and 2 bases at J, with 6 bases between. CDR3 amino acids: CASSPTGNTEAFF. The CDR3 DNA follows: TGTGCCAGCTCACCAACGGGTAACACTGAAGCTTTCTTT.

J is TRBJ1-2 and V is TRBV19; D unclear. CDR1 and CDR2 (germline): LNHDA, SQIVND (reference sequence). V was shortened by 6 bases and J by 4 bases, with 9 bases between the two germline ends. The CDR3 consists of 12 residues. CDR3 DNA: TGTGCCAGTAGCGGGCTGCTCTATGGCTACACCTTC. Translation: CASSGLLYGYTF.

V is TRBV29-1 and J is TRBJ1-2, with 7 bases that match TRBD1. V shed 7 bases, J shed 4 bases, and the junction held 9 bases outside the gene matches. There are 13 residues in the CDR3. The germline gives CDR1 SQVTM, CDR2 ANQGSEA. This CDR3 reads CSAGDSRTYGYTF. The DNA of the CDR3 is TGCAGCGCCGGGGACAGCCGAACCTATGGCTACACCTTC.

This clone was found once. The J gene is TRBJ1-5, the V gene TRBV2; TRBD1 might be the D (5 bases). The CDR3 has 13 amino acids. Between the trimmed V and J ends, which lost 7 bases and 5 bases, there was a span of 12 bases. CDR1 is SNHLY, CDR2 FYNNEI, per germline. The CDR3 coding sequence is TGTGCCAGCAAGGGATGGGGCTATCAGCCCCAGCATTTT. It encodes CASKGWGYQPQHF.

This chain connects TRBV30 to TRBJ2-2; a possible D gene is TRBD2 (5 bases). This CDR3 region has 13 residues. Germline assignment: CDR1 GTSNPN and CDR2 SVGIG (reference sequence). Deletions cut 4 bases from V and 4 bases from J, with 10 bases between. The CDR3 bases are TGTGCCTGGACTAAGGCGGGCACCGGGGAGCTGTTTTTT. It encodes CAWTKAGTGELFF.

This sequence joins TRBV19 and TRBJ1-1, with TRBD1 matching over 8 bases. V shed 9 bases, J shed 4 bases, and the junction held 10 bases outside the gene matches. This CDR3 comprises 14 residues. Germline CDR1 is LNHDA and CDR2 is SQIVND (reference sequence). The CDR3 spells CASGNRGGTTEAFF. CDR3 nucleotide sequence: TGTGCCAGCGGAAACAGGGGGGGTACCACTGAAGCTTTCTTT. The entire variable domain, with the rest obtained from reference TRBV19 and TRBJ1-1, is as follows: DGGITQSPKYLFRKEGQNVTLSCEQNLNHDAMYWYRQDPGQGLRLIYYSQIVNDFQKGDIAEGYSVSREKKESFPLTVTSAQKNPTAFYLCASGNRGGTTEAFFGQGTRLTVV.

The chain is built from TRBV7-3 and TRBJ2-1, with D tentatively TRBD2 (6 bases). Trimming cost V 1 base and J 5 bases, with 9 bases left between them. The CDR3 spans 14 residues. Germline CDR1 is SGHTA and CDR2 is FQGTGA. The CDR3, as DNA: TGTGCCAGCAGCTTAAGTAGCGGCAACAATGAGCAGTTCTTC. This sequence encodes CASSLSSGNNEQFF.

The V and J genes are TRBV5-1 and TRBJ2-7; D is possibly TRBD1 (6 bases). V was pared by 0 bases and J by 3 bases, with 16 bases between. The CDR3 totals 16 residues. The V gene's germline CDR1 is SGHRS and CDR2 YFSETQ. This chain's CDR3 is CASSLATGFLRYEQYF. The CDR3 region has the DNA TGCGCCAGCAGCTTGGCTACAGGGTTTTTACGCTACGAGCAGTACTTC.

J is TRBJ2-7 and V is TRBV29-1; D perhaps matches TRBD1 (6 bases). CDR3 length: 12 amino acids. Germline V CDR1 and CDR2: SQVTM, ANQGSEA. With 5 bases removed from V and 5 bases from J, the gap between germline ends came to 13 bases. The CDR3 reads CSVRGYSDEQYF. The CDR3 region has the DNA TGCAGCGTTAGGGGGTACAGCGACGAGCAGTACTTC.

This rearrangement joins TRBV10-3 to TRBJ2-1; D gene uncertain. From germline, CDR1 is ENHRY and CDR2 SYGVKD. V shed 0 bases and J shed 3 bases, with 15 bases lying between them. CDR3 length: 17 residues. The CDR3 loop is CAISESDRATLYNEQFF. The CDR3 region has the DNA TGTGCCATCAGTGAGTCGGATCGGGCTACTCTCTACAATGAGCAGTTCTTC.

The V and J genes are TRBV5-1 and TRBJ2-2; 7 nucleotides align to TRBD2. This CDR3 region has 16 residues. The germline CDR1 and CDR2 sequences are SGHRS and YFSETQ. The V segment lost 1 base and the J segment 4 bases; nucleotides outside the gene matches: 7. The CDR3 loop is CASSLLDGGSTGELFF. In DNA form, the CDR3 reads TGCGCCAGCAGCTTGCTCGACGGGGGGAGCACCGGGGAGCTGTTTTTT.

V gene TRBV6-5 combines with J gene TRBJ2-7; weak D call: TRBD2 (6 bases). The CDR3 has 15 residues. Trimming took 5 bases from V and 6 from J, leaving 20 bases between them. Germline V gene sequence: CDR1 MNHEY, CDR2 SVGAGI. Written as DNA, the CDR3 is TGTGCCAGCAGTGCGGCCGGGACTGGACTTAGCGAGCAGTACTTC. Encoded protein: CASSAAGTGLSEQYF.

This chain uses TRBV19 with TRBJ2-7; a weak D match, TRBD1 (6 bases). V lost 6 bases, J lost 6 bases, and 15 bases lay in between. CDR3 length equals 13 residues. The germline CDR1 and CDR2 sequences are LNHDA and SQIVND (reference sequence). The CDR3: CASRQRTVGEQYF. Written as DNA, the CDR3 is TGTGCCAGTAGACAAAGGACAGTGGGCGAGCAGTACTTC.

The chain combines TRBV11-2 with TRBJ2-4, with D possibly matching TRBD1 (6 bases). V lost 2 bases to trimming and J lost 0 bases, with 11 bases between them. This CDR3 spans 16 amino acids. Germline CDR1 and CDR2: SGHAT and FQNNGV. Written as DNA, the CDR3 is TGTGCCAGCAGCTTACGACAGGTCATAGCCAAAAACATTCAGTACTTC. Amino acid sequence: CASSLRQVIAKNIQYF.

The chain is built from TRBV5-1 and TRBJ2-3; 7 bases map to TRBD1. Trimming removed 3 bases from V and 1 base from J; junction bases left unmatched: 5. The CDR3 is made up of 15 amino acids. CDR1 is SGHRS and CDR2 is YFSETQ in the germline V gene. This CDR3 is CASSYTGDGTDTQYF. The DNA of the CDR3 is TGCGCCAGCAGCTACACAGGGGATGGCACAGATACGCAGTATTTT. The full variable domain, rest sourced from reference TRBV5-1 and TRBJ2-3, is KAGVTQTPRYLIKTRGQQVTLSCSPISGHRSVSWYQQTPGQGLQFLFEYFSETQRNKGNFPGRFSGRQFSNSRSEMNVSTLELGDSALYLCASSYTGDGTDTQYFGPGTRLTVL.

In regard to this clone: The same CDR3 also results from other DNA sequences found in this sample. V gene TRBV6-1 combines with J gene TRBJ2-3; D may be TRBD1 or TRBD2 (5 bases each). CDR3 length equals 14 residues. Trimming removed 3 bases from V and 2 bases from J, with 9 bases in between. Germline-derived CDR1 and CDR2 are MNHNS and SASEGT. In DNA, the CDR3 is TGTGCCAGCAGTGATCGGGGACCCACAGATACGCAGTATTTT. Amino acid sequence: CASSDRGPTDTQYF.

The chain has TRBV27 and TRBJ2-2; TRBD1 aligns across 11 bases. CDR3 length: 19 residues. V lost 1 base and J lost 6; bases outside the gene matches: 13. The germline V gene encodes CDR1 MNHEY and CDR2 SMNVEV (reference sequence). The chain's CDR3 is CASSLFSGGQGAYAGELFF. CDR3 bases: TGTGCCAGCAGTTTATTTAGCGGAGGACAGGGGGCATATGCCGGGGAGCTGTTTTTT.

The CDR3: CAGGGEDGTQYF. The CDR3 nucleotides are TGTGCCGGTGGTGGGGAGGACGGGACCCAGTACTTC. The genes are TRBV2 and TRBJ2-5; maybe TRBD2 (6 bases). Germline V gene data show CDR1 as SNHLY and CDR2 as FYNNEI. V lost 11 bases, J lost 7 bases, and 17 bases lay in between. The CDR3 sequence is 12 residues long.

The rearrangement joins TRBV4-1 to TRBJ1-2; 7 nucleotides agree with TRBD1. Per germline, CDR1 MGHRA and CDR2 YSYEKL. V gave up 0 bases and J gave up 5 bases; unmatched junction bases: 6. The CDR3 runs to 15 residues. Here the CDR3 DNA reads TGCGCCAGCAGCCAAGACCAGACAGGGAATTATGGCTACACCTTC. It encodes CASSQDQTGNYGYTF.

This chain joins TRBV5-1 and TRBJ1-3; maybe TRBD1 (6 bases). Trimming took off 4 bases at V and 0 bases at J, with 20 bases between the two ends. Germline assignment: CDR1 SGHRS and CDR2 YFSETQ. The CDR3 spans 18 residues. CDR3 nucleotide sequence: TGCGCCAGCAGCATAGGACAGACCTCGGCATTCTCTGGAAACACCATATATTTT. Translated, it gives CASSIGQTSAFSGNTIYF.

The gene calls are TRBV2 and TRBJ1-1; tentative D call: TRBD1 (5 bases). V was clipped by 8 bases and J by 6 bases, with 19 bases between them. Germline V gene sequence: CDR1 SNHLY, CDR2 FYNNEI. This CDR3 comprises 14 residues. The CDR3 DNA follows: TGTGCCAGCCGGAAAGTCGGGGGAAACTCTGAAGCTTTCTTT. Its protein product is CASRKVGGNSEAFF. The whole variable domain, filled in from reference TRBV2 and TRBJ1-1, reads EPEVTQTPSHQVTQMGQEVILRCVPISNHLYFYWYRQILGQKVEFLVSFYNNEISEKSEIFDDQFSVERPDGSNFTLKIRSTKLEDSAMYFCASRKVGGNSEAFFGQGTRLTVV.

CDR3 nucleotides: TGTGCCAGCACCCCGTCGAGGAACTCTGGAAACACCATATATTTT. It is translated as CASTPSRNSGNTIYF. The rearrangement joins TRBV6-5 to TRBJ1-3; D is undetermined. CDR3 length: 15 residues. The germline V gene encodes CDR1 MNHEY and CDR2 SVGAGI. V was pared by 7 bases and J by 0 bases, with 13 bases between.

This chain joins TRBV6-1 and TRBJ2-7, with 7 bases that match TRBD1. This CDR3 contains 15 residues. Germline CDR1 reads MNHNS; CDR2 reads SASEGT. Germline trimming cut 0 bases from V and 6 bases from J; bases unmatched to any gene: 8. This CDR3 reads CASSEAGDSLGEQYF. As DNA, the CDR3 is TGTGCCAGCAGTGAAGCGGGGGACAGCTTGGGCGAGCAGTACTTC.

V gene TRBV7-9 combines with J gene TRBJ1-5; D gene unclear. The CDR3 is 12 amino acids. V was shortened by 1 base and J by 4 bases, with 2 bases between the two germline ends. CDR1 is SEHNR, CDR2 FQNEAQ, per germline (reference sequence). This CDR3 reads CASSLENQPQHF. In DNA, the CDR3 is TGTGCCAGCAGCTTAGAGAATCAGCCCCAGCATTTT.

The rearrangement uses TRBV13 and TRBJ2-7; TRBD2 matches 8 bases. The CDR3 runs 17 residues. The V gene's germline CDR1 is PRHDT and CDR2 FYEKMQ (reference sequence). V was clipped by 2 bases and J by 0 bases; unmatched bases: 9. The CDR3 DNA reads TGTGCCAGCAGCTTAATCAGCGGGGGCCCGAGCTCCTACGAGCAGTACTTC. This translates into CASSLISGGPSSYEQYF.

The genes are TRBV7-8 and TRBJ2-1; the D gene is possibly TRBD2 (6 bases). The CDR3 is 17 residues long. The germline CDR1 and CDR2 sequences are SGHVS and FQNEAQ. Trimming took 3 bases from V and 6 from J, leaving 21 bases between them. CDR3 residues: CASSLGLLRRASNEQFF. Written as DNA, the CDR3 is TGTGCCAGCAGCTTGGGGCTATTGAGGAGGGCTAGCAATGAGCAGTTCTTC.

The CDR3 region is CASSLDRANSPLHF. CDR3 bases: TGTGCCAGCAGTTTAGACAGGGCCAATTCACCCCTCCACTTT. This chain links TRBV27 with TRBJ1-6, with 7 bases matching TRBD1. Trimming removed 2 bases from V and 7 bases from J; junction bases left unmatched: 2. The germline gives CDR1 MNHEY, CDR2 SMNVEV (reference sequence). The CDR3 length is 14 residues.

The gene calls are TRBV11-3 and TRBJ1-1; D not resolved. The CDR3 extends over 13 amino acids. Looked up from germline, CDR1 is SGHNT and CDR2 is YENEEA. V was shortened by 2 bases and J by 3 bases, with 7 bases between the two germline ends. CDR3 protein: CASSLQRYTEAFF. The DNA for the CDR3 is TGTGCCAGCAGCTTACAGCGGTACACTGAAGCTTTCTTT.

The chain links TRBV30 to TRBJ1-6; TRBD1 aligns across 8 bases. J gave up 5 bases and V 3 bases, and 9 bases lay outside the gene matches. CDR3 length: 16 amino acids. Per germline, CDR1 GTSNPN and CDR2 SVGIG (reference sequence). CDR3 sequence reads: CAWRGRTGFHNSPLHF. CDR3 bases: TGTGCCTGGAGGGGGAGGACAGGGTTCCATAATTCACCCCTCCACTTT.